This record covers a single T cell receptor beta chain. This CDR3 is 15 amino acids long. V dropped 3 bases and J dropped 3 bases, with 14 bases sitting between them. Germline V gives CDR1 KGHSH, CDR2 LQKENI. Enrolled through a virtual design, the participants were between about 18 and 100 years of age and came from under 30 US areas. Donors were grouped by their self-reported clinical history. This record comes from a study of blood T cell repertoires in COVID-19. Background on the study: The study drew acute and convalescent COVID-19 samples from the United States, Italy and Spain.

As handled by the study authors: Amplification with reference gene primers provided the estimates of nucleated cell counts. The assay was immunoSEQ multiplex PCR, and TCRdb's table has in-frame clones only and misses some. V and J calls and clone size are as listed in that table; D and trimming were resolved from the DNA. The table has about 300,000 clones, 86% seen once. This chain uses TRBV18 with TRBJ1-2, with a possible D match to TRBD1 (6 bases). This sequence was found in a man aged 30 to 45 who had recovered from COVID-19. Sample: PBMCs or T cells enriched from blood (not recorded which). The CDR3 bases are TGTGCCAGCTCACCTGATTTACAGGGCTACTATGGCTACACCTTC. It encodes CASSPDLQGYYGYTF.